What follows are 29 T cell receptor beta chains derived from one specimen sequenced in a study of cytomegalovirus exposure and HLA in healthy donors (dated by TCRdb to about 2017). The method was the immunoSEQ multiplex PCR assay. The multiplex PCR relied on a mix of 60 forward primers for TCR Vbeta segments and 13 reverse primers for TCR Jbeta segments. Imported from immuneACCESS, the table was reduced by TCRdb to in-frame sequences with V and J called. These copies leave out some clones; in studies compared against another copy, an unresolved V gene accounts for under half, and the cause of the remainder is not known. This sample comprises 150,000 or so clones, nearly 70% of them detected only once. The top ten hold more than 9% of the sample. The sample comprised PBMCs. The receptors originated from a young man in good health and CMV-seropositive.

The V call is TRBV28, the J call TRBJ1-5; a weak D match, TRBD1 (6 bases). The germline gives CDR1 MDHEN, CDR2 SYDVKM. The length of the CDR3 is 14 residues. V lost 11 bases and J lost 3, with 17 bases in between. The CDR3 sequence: CAAGNRAPNQPQHF. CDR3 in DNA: TGTGCCGCCGGCAACAGGGCGCCCAATCAGCCCCAGCATTTT.

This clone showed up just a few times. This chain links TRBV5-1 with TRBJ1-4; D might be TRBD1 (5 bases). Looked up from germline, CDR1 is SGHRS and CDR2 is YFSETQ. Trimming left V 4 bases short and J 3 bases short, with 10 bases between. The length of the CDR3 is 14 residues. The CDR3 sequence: CASSPGNPNEKLFF. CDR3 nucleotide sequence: TGCGCCAGCAGCCCAGGGAATCCTAATGAAAAACTGTTTTTT.

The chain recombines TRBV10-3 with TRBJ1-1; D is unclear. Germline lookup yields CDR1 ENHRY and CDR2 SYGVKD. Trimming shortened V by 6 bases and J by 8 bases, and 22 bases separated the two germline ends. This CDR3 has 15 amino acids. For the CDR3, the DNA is TGTGCCATCAGGGGGAGGGCAGAAGTCTCGGTCGAAGCTTTCTTT. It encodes CAIRGRAEVSVEAFF.

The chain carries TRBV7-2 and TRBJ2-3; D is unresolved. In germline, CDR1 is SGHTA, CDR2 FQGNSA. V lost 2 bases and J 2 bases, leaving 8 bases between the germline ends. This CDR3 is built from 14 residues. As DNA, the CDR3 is TGTGCCAGCAGCTTACGAGCGACCACAGATACGCAGTATTTT. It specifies CASSLRATTDTQYF. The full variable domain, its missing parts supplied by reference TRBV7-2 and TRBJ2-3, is GAGVSQSPSNKVTEKGKDVELRCDPISGHTALYWYRQSLGQGLEFLIYFQGNSAPDKSGLPSDRFSAERTGGSVSTLTIQRTQQEDSAVYLCASSLRATTDTQYFGPGTRLTVL.

As DNA, the CDR3 is TGTGCCAGCAGCAACCGGGACAGCTCCTACGAGCAGTACTTC. Translating gives CASSNRDSSYEQYF. The rearrangement links TRBV11-2 to TRBJ2-7, with 7 bases matching TRBD1. The V segment lost 5 bases and the J segment 0 bases; nucleotides outside the gene matches: 4. The CDR3 totals 14 residues. Germline V gene lookup returns CDR1 SGHAT and CDR2 FQNNGV.

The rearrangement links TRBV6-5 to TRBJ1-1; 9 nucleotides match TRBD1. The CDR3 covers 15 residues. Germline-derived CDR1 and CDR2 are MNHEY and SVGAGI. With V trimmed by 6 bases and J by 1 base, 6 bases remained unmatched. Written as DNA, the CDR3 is TGTGCCAGCAGGGAGGGGACAGGGAAGAACACTGAAGCTTTCTTT. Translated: CASREGTGKNTEAFF.

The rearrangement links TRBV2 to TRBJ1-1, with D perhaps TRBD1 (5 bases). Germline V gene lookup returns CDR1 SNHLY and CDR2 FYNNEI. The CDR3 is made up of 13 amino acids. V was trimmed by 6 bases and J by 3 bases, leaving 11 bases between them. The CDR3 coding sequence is TGTGCCAGCAGCTCAGGGAGGGACACTGAAGCTTTCTTT. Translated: CASSSGRDTEAFF.

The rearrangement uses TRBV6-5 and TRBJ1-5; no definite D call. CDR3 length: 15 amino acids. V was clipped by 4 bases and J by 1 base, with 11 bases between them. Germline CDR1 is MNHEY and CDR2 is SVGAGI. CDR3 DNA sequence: TGTGCCAGCAGTTGGCCGGGTTTGAGCAATCAGCCCCAGCATTTT. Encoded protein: CASSWPGLSNQPQHF.

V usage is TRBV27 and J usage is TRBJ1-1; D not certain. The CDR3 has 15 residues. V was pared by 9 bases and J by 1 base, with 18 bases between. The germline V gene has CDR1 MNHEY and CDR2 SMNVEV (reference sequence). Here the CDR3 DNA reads TGTGCCAGTTGCTTGGAGGCAGGCCCGAACACTGAAGCTTTCTTT. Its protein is CASCLEAGPNTEAFF.

The CDR3 DNA sequence: TGTGCCAGCAGCTTAGCGCTAGGAAGGGAGCAGTACTTC. Amino acid sequence: CASSLALGREQYF. The chain has TRBV7-2 and TRBJ2-7, with D unresolved. V was clipped by 0 bases and J by 7 bases, with 10 bases between them. The germline V gene encodes CDR1 SGHTA and CDR2 FQGNSA. This CDR3 comprises 13 residues.

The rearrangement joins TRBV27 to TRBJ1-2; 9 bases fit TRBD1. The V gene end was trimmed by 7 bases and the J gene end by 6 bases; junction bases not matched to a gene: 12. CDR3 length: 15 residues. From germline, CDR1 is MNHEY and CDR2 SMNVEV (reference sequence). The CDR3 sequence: CASTTTNRGRDGYTF. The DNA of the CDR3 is TGTGCCAGCACCACTACCAACAGGGGGCGAGATGGCTACACCTTC.

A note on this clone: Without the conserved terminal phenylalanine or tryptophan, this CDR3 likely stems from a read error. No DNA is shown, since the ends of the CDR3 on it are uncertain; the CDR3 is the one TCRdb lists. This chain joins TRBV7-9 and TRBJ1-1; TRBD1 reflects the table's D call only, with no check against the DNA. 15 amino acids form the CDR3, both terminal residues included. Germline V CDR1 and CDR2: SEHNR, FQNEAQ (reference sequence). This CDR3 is CASSLTVGFDNLAIY.

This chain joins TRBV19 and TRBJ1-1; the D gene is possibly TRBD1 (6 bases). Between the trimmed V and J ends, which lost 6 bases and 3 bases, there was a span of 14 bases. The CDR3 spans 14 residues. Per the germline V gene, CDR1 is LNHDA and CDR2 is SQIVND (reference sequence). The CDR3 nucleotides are TGTGCCAGTAGCCAACAGGGTTCGGACACTGAAGCTTTCTTT. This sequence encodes CASSQQGSDTEAFF.

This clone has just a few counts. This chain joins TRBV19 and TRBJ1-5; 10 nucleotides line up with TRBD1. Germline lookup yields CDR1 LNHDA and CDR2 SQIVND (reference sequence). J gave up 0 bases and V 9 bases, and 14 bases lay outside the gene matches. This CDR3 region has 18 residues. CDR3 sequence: CASAHRDRGDLSNQPQHF. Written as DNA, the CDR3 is TGTGCCAGCGCTCACCGGGACAGGGGCGATCTTAGCAATCAGCCCCAGCATTTT. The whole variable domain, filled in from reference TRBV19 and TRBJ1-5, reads DGGITQSPKYLFRKEGQNVTLSCEQNLNHDAMYWYRQDPGQGLRLIYYSQIVNDFQKGDIAEGYSVSREKKESFPLTVTSAQKNPTAFYLCASAHRDRGDLSNQPQHFGDGTRLSIL.

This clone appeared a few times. CDR3 loop: CASSTSLEVGELFF. CDR3 DNA sequence: TGCGCCAGCAGTACTAGTCTAGAGGTCGGGGAGCTGTTTTTT. The chain recombines TRBV5-1 with TRBJ2-2; tentative D call: TRBD2 (5 bases). The CDR3 has 14 amino acids. Per germline, CDR1 SGHRS and CDR2 YFSETQ. V was shortened by 5 bases and J by 7 bases, with 15 bases between the two germline ends.

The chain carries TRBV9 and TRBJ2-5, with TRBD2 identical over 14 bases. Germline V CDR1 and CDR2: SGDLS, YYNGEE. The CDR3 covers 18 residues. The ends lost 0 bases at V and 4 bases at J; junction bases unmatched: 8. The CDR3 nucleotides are TGTGCCAGCAGCGTAGGGGGACTAGCGGGAGCGAGTGGAGAGACCCAGTACTTC. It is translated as CASSVGGLAGASGETQYF. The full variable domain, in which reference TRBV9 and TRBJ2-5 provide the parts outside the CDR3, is DSGVTQTPKHLITATGQRVTLRCSPRSGDLSVYWYQQSLDQGLQFLIQYYNGEERAKGNILERFSAQQFPDLHSELNLSSLELGDSALYFCASSVGGLAGASGETQYFGPGTRLLVL.

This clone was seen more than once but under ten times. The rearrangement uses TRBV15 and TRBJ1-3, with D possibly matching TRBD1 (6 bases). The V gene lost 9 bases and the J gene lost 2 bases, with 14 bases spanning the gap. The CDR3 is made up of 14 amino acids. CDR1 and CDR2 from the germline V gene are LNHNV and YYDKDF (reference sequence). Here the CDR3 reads CATCRGSPGNTIYF. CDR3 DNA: TGTGCCACATGCAGGGGCTCCCCTGGAAACACCATATATTTT.

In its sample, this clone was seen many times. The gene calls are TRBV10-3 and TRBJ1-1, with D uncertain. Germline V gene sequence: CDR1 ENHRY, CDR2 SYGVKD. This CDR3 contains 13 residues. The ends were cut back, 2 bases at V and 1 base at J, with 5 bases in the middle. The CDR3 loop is CAISEPQNTEAFF. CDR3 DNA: TGTGCCATCAGTGAGCCACAGAACACTGAAGCTTTCTTT.

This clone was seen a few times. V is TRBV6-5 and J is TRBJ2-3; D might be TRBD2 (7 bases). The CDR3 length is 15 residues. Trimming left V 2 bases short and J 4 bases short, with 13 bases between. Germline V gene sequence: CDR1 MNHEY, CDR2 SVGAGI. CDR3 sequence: CASSYGRGGPDTQYF. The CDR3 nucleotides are TGTGCCAGCAGTTACGGGAGGGGGGGGCCAGATACGCAGTATTTT.

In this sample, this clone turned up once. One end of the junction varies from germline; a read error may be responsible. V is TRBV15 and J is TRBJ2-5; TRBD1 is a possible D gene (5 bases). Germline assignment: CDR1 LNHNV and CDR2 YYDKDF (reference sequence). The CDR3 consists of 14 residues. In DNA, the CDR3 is TGTGCCACCAGCCGCAGGACACACCAACAGACCCAGTACTTC. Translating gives CATSRRTHQQTQYF.

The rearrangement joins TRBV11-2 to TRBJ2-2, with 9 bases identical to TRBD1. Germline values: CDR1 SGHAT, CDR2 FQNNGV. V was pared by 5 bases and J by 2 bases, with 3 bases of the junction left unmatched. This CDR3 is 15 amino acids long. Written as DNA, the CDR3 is TGTGCCAGCAGCCGGACAGGGGTTAACACCGGGGAGCTGTTTTTT. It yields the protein CASSRTGVNTGELFF.

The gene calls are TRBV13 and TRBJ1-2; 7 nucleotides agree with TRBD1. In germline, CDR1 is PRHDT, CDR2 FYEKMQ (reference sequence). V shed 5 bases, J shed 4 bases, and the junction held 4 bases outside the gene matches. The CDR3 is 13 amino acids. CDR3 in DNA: TGTGCCAGCAGCCACAGGGGCTTCTATGGCTACACCTTC. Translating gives CASSHRGFYGYTF.

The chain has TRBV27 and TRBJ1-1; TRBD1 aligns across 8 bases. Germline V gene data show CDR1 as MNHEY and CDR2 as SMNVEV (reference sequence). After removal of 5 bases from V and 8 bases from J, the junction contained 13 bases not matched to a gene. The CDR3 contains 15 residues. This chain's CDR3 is CASSLSGQALGEAFF. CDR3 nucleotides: TGTGCCAGCAGTCTTTCGGGACAGGCTTTGGGCGAAGCTTTCTTT.

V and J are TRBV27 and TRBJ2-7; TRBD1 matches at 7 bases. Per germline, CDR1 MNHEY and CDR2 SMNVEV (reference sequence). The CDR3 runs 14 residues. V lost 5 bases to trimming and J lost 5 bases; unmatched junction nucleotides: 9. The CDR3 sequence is CASSAQGSRNEQYF. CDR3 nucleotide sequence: TGTGCCAGCAGTGCACAGGGGTCTCGGAACGAGCAGTACTTC.

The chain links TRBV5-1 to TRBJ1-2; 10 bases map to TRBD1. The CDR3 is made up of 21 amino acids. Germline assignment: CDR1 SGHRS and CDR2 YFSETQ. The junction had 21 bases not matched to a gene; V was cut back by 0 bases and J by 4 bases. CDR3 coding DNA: TGCGCCAGCAGCTTGGCCATCTCGGACAGGGGGTACTCTAGGGTCCTCTATGGCTACACCTTC. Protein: CASSLAISDRGYSRVLYGYTF.

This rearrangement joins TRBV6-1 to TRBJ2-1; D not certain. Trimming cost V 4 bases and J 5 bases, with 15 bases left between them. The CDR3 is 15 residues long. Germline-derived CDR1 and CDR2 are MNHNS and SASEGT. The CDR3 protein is CASSVVWADHNEQFF. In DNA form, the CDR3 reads TGTGCCAGCAGTGTTGTTTGGGCAGACCACAATGAGCAGTTCTTC.

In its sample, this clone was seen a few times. CDR3: CASSPHSSLHNEQFF. Here the CDR3 DNA reads TGTGCCAGCAGTCCCCACAGTAGTTTACACAATGAGCAGTTCTTC. The gene calls are TRBV6-6 and TRBJ2-1; D is ambiguous. V was trimmed by 5 bases and J by 5 bases, leaving 16 bases between them. The CDR3 is 15 residues long. CDR1 and CDR2 from the germline V gene are MNHNY and SVGAGI (reference sequence).

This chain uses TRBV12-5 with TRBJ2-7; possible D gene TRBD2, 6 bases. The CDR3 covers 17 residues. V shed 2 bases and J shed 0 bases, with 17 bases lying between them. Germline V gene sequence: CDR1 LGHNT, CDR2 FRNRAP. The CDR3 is CASGLSRSSASSYEQYF. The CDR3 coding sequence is TGTGCTAGTGGTTTGTCGCGGTCTAGCGCGAGCTCCTACGAGCAGTACTTC.

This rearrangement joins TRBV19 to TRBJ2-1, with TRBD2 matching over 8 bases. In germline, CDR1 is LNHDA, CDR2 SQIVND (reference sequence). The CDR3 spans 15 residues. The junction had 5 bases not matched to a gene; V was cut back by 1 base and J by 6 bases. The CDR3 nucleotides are TGTGCCAGTAGTATAGCGGGAGGGCCGGCCAATGAGCAGTTCTTC. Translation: CASSIAGGPANEQFF.